The sequence of this TCR beta chain was determined in a study of tumor-infiltrating lymphocytes in primary liver carcinoma. Study-wide background: Subjects presented with primary liver carcinoma managed by surgical resection.

Out of unsorted whole blood came the blood RNA, and germline DNA was extracted as well. Findings and limits, study-wide: Tumor specimens were characterized by a significantly higher top-250-clone fraction than blood (p = 0.039).

The CDR3 contains 16 residues. The germline V gene has CDR1 ENHRY and CDR2 SYGVKD. Reverse transcription of approximately 520 ng total RNA with a constant-region primer produced TCR beta cDNA. Slightly modified ARM-PCR with three nested multiplex PCR rounds yielded TCR beta libraries. Primers for the first two PCR rounds were TRBV1-TRBV30 forward primers and a C-beta reverse primer (about 9 cycles per round). Via MiXCR, TCRdb re-called the multiplex PCR reads, giving one row per CDR3 protein. Of roughly 180,000 distinct CDR3 sequences listed, 50% to 75% were seen once; the top ten hold approximately 65%. With regard to this clonotype: Its antigen is not identified. A much larger clone lies a single base off, so this may be a read error.

Input material: peripheral blood. This TCR was sampled from a man aged 35 to 55 with primary liver carcinoma and hepatitis B virus infection. The genes are TRBV10-3 and TRBJ2-7; 10 nucleotides align to TRBD1. CDR3: CAICEFGTGASYEQYF. The CDR3 DNA sequence: TGTGCCATCTGTGAGTTTGGGACAGGGGCGTCCTACGAGCAGTACTTC.